The rows below give T cell receptor beta chains drawn from one sample of a study of human T cells and chemical hapten exposure. TCRdb reprocessed the RACE reads via MiXCR and lists one record per CDR3 protein. The sample yields about 85,000 distinct CDR3 sequences, 7.5% to 9.5% seen once. Sequenced material: whole blood, taken in connection with sensitization to the hapten diphenylcyclopropenone (DPC). These receptors all come from a man between 35 and 55 years old with alopecia areata. Some clones in this sample may be carry-over from other donors' samples. CDR3s leave out the opening cysteine and the closing phenylalanine or tryptophan. Each record gives: V gene, clone size, J gene, CDR3 protein. A clone size is listed for some rows: how often the clone was seen (once, few, many), or a class if it is expanded.

v_gene: TRBV12-3/TRBV12-4
abundance: few
j_gene: TRBJ2-1
CDR3aa: ASSFAGGSYNEQF

v_gene: TRBV25-1
abundance: .
j_gene: TRBJ2-1
CDR3aa: ASSPNPPRGWNEQF

v_gene: TRBV19
abundance: few
j_gene: TRBJ2-1
CDR3aa: ASSIDSPVLAGGYNEQF

v_gene: TRBV12-3/TRBV12-4
abundance: .
j_gene: TRBJ2-3
CDR3aa: ASSWASPDTQY

v_gene: TRBV5-1
abundance: few
j_gene: TRBJ2-3
CDR3aa: ASSRGDPGGTQY

v_gene: TRBV9
abundance: few
j_gene: TRBJ1-6
CDR3aa: ASSVQQGTNSPLH

v_gene: TRBV3-1
abundance: few
j_gene: TRBJ2-3
CDR3aa: ASSQGGGTLTDTQY

v_gene: TRBV28
abundance: few
j_gene: TRBJ1-1
CDR3aa: ASSSNVAEAF

v_gene: TRBV29-1
abundance: .
j_gene: TRBJ2-3
CDR3aa: SVEGRPSTDTQY

v_gene: TRBV25-1
abundance: many
j_gene: TRBJ1-6
CDR3aa: ASSKGSPLH

v_gene: TRBV6-2/TRBV6-3
abundance: many
j_gene: TRBJ1-2
CDR3aa: ASSLGRQGAHYGYT

v_gene: TRBV27
abundance: .
j_gene: TRBJ2-7
CDR3aa: ASSPGDTKNEQY

v_gene: TRBV28
abundance: many
j_gene: TRBJ1-5
CDR3aa: ASSAFAGTGRNQPQH

v_gene: TRBV12-3/TRBV12-4
abundance: few
j_gene: TRBJ1-5
CDR3aa: ASSFDRGRRNYQPQH

v_gene: TRBV4-1
abundance: many
j_gene: TRBJ2-3
CDR3aa: ASSQTGGPSDTQY

v_gene: TRBV3-1
abundance: .
j_gene: TRBJ2-4
CDR3aa: ASSGRGNIQY

v_gene: TRBV18
abundance: few
j_gene: TRBJ1-5
CDR3aa: ASSPGQYSNQPQH

v_gene: TRBV10-2
abundance: few
j_gene: TRBJ2-3
CDR3aa: ASSESLLAGGGTDTQY

v_gene: TRBV29-1
abundance: many
j_gene: TRBJ2-5
CDR3aa: SVGFRLTPIQETQY

v_gene: TRBV10-3
abundance: .
j_gene: TRBJ2-1
CDR3aa: AISEPTGGNEQF

v_gene: TRBV12-3/TRBV12-4
abundance: .
j_gene: TRBJ1-2
CDR3aa: ASSTDRNYGYT

v_gene: TRBV30
abundance: .
j_gene: TRBJ2-3
CDR3aa: AWSGGAAADTQY

v_gene: TRBV28
abundance: few
j_gene: TRBJ2-3
CDR3aa: ASSSWTSGSADTQY

v_gene: TRBV7-8
abundance: many
j_gene: TRBJ1-6
CDR3aa: ASSSQQGAYSPLH

v_gene: TRBV20-1
abundance: .
j_gene: TRBJ1-4
CDR3aa: SARTRGGEKLF

v_gene: TRBV3-1
abundance: .
j_gene: TRBJ1-1
CDR3aa: ASRQRAGEGTEAF

v_gene: TRBV12-3/TRBV12-4
abundance: many
j_gene: TRBJ1-4
CDR3aa: ASSSGQGAEKLF

v_gene: TRBV4-2
abundance: many
j_gene: TRBJ2-5
CDR3aa: ASSQPEETQY

v_gene: TRBV9
abundance: many
j_gene: TRBJ2-1
CDR3aa: ASSSAGEQF

v_gene: TRBV7-3
abundance: .
j_gene: TRBJ2-3
CDR3aa: ASSLFGPGLADTDTQY

v_gene: TRBV7-8
abundance: .
j_gene: TRBJ2-7
CDR3aa: ASSLTLADSYEQY

v_gene: TRBV25-1
abundance: few
j_gene: TRBJ2-3
CDR3aa: ASSEGATDTQY

v_gene: TRBV7-2
abundance: many
j_gene: TRBJ2-1
CDR3aa: ASGSFNEQF

v_gene: TRBV5-1
abundance: few
j_gene: TRBJ2-3
CDR3aa: ASSASGADTQY

v_gene: TRBV3-1
abundance: many
j_gene: TRBJ2-3
CDR3aa: ASSQDFGREDADTQY

v_gene: TRBV7-2
abundance: few
j_gene: TRBJ2-5
CDR3aa: ASSPGSQETQY

v_gene: TRBV12-3/TRBV12-4
abundance: many
j_gene: TRBJ1-6
CDR3aa: ASSPSQGRNSPLH

v_gene: TRBV6-2/TRBV6-3
abundance: many
j_gene: TRBJ2-3
CDR3aa: ATNLVRGDTQY

v_gene: TRBV5-6
abundance: few
j_gene: TRBJ2-3
CDR3aa: ASSQGQGAGDTQY

v_gene: TRBV6-2/TRBV6-3
abundance: .
j_gene: TRBJ2-1
CDR3aa: ASSLPMGSYNEQF

v_gene: TRBV29-1
abundance: many
j_gene: TRBJ2-1
CDR3aa: SVDSGEQF

v_gene: TRBV7-2
abundance: few
j_gene: TRBJ2-3
CDR3aa: ASSLVVGYDGTDTQY

v_gene: TRBV7-9
abundance: many
j_gene: TRBJ1-2
CDR3aa: ASSLGLQGSHT

v_gene: TRBV2
abundance: few
j_gene: TRBJ2-3
CDR3aa: ASSNPLAGGPQDTQY

v_gene: TRBV6-2/TRBV6-3
abundance: .
j_gene: TRBJ1-2
CDR3aa: ASSETDYGYT

v_gene: TRBV10-3
abundance: .
j_gene: TRBJ1-1
CDR3aa: AISKTVLNTEAF

v_gene: TRBV2
abundance: many
j_gene: TRBJ1-4
CDR3aa: ASSEPYRGWSEKLF

v_gene: TRBV7-2
abundance: few
j_gene: TRBJ2-7
CDR3aa: ASSFQGAPGEQY

v_gene: TRBV29-1
abundance: many
j_gene: TRBJ2-5
CDR3aa: SALSQGGETQY

v_gene: TRBV6-1
abundance: few
j_gene: TRBJ2-6
CDR3aa: ASSEHSGESSGANVLT

v_gene: TRBV3-1
abundance: .
j_gene: TRBJ1-3
CDR3aa: ASSQDRAGGNTIY

v_gene: TRBV27
abundance: .
j_gene: TRBJ2-2
CDR3aa: ASSFTGLPTGELF

v_gene: TRBV25-1
abundance: .
j_gene: TRBJ2-3
CDR3aa: ASGKGAREDTQY

v_gene: TRBV6-5
abundance: many
j_gene: TRBJ1-3
CDR3aa: ASSKIAGATAGNTIY

v_gene: TRBV3-1
abundance: .
j_gene: TRBJ1-5
CDR3aa: ASSQGGSGTQPQH

v_gene: TRBV27
abundance: .
j_gene: TRBJ1-1
CDR3aa: VLGSSTEAF

v_gene: TRBV6-2/TRBV6-3
abundance: many
j_gene: TRBJ2-1
CDR3aa: ASSYTQREGPLNEQF

v_gene: TRBV25-1
abundance: many
j_gene: TRBJ2-7
CDR3aa: ASSTRTGRHEQY

v_gene: TRBV6-6
abundance: few
j_gene: TRBJ2-3
CDR3aa: ASSYGTSGTDTQY